These 20 T cell receptor beta chains were all obtained from the same sample, sequenced in a study of OX40 agonist ivuxolimab in advanced cancers. Produced via immunoSEQ multiplex PCR; TCRdb's table is partial and in-frame only. The sample has 60,000 to 75,000 clones; over 65% are singletons. Material: CD4+ or CD8+ T cells sorted from blood, obtained in a trial of the OX40 agonist ivuxolimab. These receptor sequences come from an adult with an advanced solid tumor such as melanoma, head and neck, liver or kidney cancer.

This clone is a singleton in its sample. The chain uses TRBV6-5 and TRBJ2-5; 7 bases line up with TRBD2. V dropped 2 bases and J dropped 4; count of bases not matched to a gene: 7. The CDR3 length is 15 residues. In germline, CDR1 is MNHEY, CDR2 SVGAGI. CDR3 in DNA: TGTGCCAGCAGTTACCGATACTCTAGCGGAGAGACCCAGTACTTC. Translated, it gives CASSYRYSSGETQYF.

The rearrangement joins TRBV6-5 to TRBJ1-1; TRBD1 is a possible D gene (5 bases). With 6 bases removed from V and 4 bases from J, the gap between germline ends came to 12 bases. CDR1 and CDR2 (germline): MNHEY, SVGAGI. The CDR3 has 13 amino acids. CDR3 DNA sequence: TGTGCCAGCAGGGTGGCAGGGCTCACTGAAGCTTTCTTT. It codes for CASRVAGLTEAFF.

V and J are TRBV7-9 and TRBJ1-1; no definite D call. The CDR3 is 14 amino acids. Germline CDR1 is SEHNR and CDR2 is FQNEAQ (reference sequence). V was shortened by 5 bases and J by 1 base, with 11 bases between the two germline ends. CDR3 DNA sequence: TGTGCCAGCAGCGCCGGACGGGCGAACACTGAAGCTTTCTTT. Its translation is CASSAGRANTEAFF.

This sequence joins TRBV4-3 and TRBJ1-2; 7 bases match TRBD1. CDR3 size: 18 residues. Trimming cost V 3 bases and J 2 bases; bases outside gene matches: 15. Germline V lookup: CDR1 LGHNA, CDR2 YSLEER. CDR3 loop: CASSQDGTVGWFNYGYTF. CDR3 bases: TGCGCCAGCAGCCAGGACGGGACAGTGGGGTGGTTCAACTATGGCTACACCTTC.

The chain couples TRBV6-1 to TRBJ1-1, with a tentative D call TRBD1 (5 bases). The germline gives CDR1 MNHNS, CDR2 SASEGT. CDR3 size: 14 residues. The V and J ends lost 5 bases and 6 bases respectively, with 16 bases between them. This CDR3 reads CASSFRDGTSEAFF. CDR3 coding DNA: TGTGCCAGCAGTTTCCGGGACGGCACTTCTGAAGCTTTCTTT.

The rearrangement joins TRBV12-5 to TRBJ1-1, with D unresolved. The V end lost 1 base, the J end lost 1 base, and 4 bases lay between the germline ends. Germline loops: CDR1 LGHNT, CDR2 FRNRAP. CDR3 length: 13 residues. The chain's CDR3 is CASGLGPNTEAFF. CDR3 DNA sequence: TGTGCTAGTGGTTTGGGGCCGAACACTGAAGCTTTCTTT.

The chain couples TRBV29-1 to TRBJ1-2, with 7 bases identical to TRBD1. There are 14 residues in the CDR3. Germline V gives CDR1 SQVTM, CDR2 ANQGSEA. J lost 4 bases, V lost 8 bases, and 13 bases had no gene match. The chain's CDR3 is CSTGDPDSRYGYTF. The CDR3 bases are TGCAGCACAGGGGATCCCGACAGCCGCTATGGCTACACCTTC.

V usage is TRBV6-6 and J usage is TRBJ1-2; unclear D gene. The CDR3 is 14 residues long. Trimming pared 2 bases from V and 4 bases from J, leaving 11 bases between. Germline-derived CDR1 and CDR2 are MNHNY and SVGAGI (reference sequence). Here the CDR3 reads CASSYQAELYGYTF. The CDR3 nucleotides read TGTGCCAGCAGTTACCAGGCAGAGCTCTATGGCTACACCTTC.

The chain couples TRBV4-1 to TRBJ1-1; D might be TRBD1 (5 bases). In germline, CDR1 is MGHRA, CDR2 YSYEKL. This CDR3 is built from 15 residues. Between the trimmed V and J ends, which lost 0 bases and 4 bases, there was a span of 12 bases. CDR3 DNA: TGCGCCAGCAGCCAAGATCGTTCTAGGGGCACTGAAGCTTTCTTT. It is translated as CASSQDRSRGTEAFF.

The J gene is TRBJ1-5, the V gene TRBV27; D is uncertain. CDR1 and CDR2 from the germline V gene are MNHEY and SMNVEV (reference sequence). This CDR3 has 14 amino acids. Trimming removed 5 bases at V and 0 bases at J, with 8 bases between. This CDR3 is CASSKVGSNQPQHF. CDR3 coding DNA: TGTGCCAGCAGTAAGGTCGGTAGCAATCAGCCCCAGCATTTT.

The table lists this clone with a count of one. The V call is TRBV7-9, the J call TRBJ1-6; TRBD1 agrees at 7 bases. The CDR3 covers 13 residues. Germline V lookup: CDR1 SEHNR, CDR2 FQNEAQ (reference sequence). V shed 9 bases, J shed 5 bases, and the junction held 4 bases outside the gene matches. CDR3 loop: CASRGQNNSPLHF. Here the CDR3 DNA reads TGTGCCAGTAGGGGACAGAATAATTCACCCCTCCACTTT. Using reference TRBV7-9 and TRBJ1-6 for the parts outside the CDR3, the full variable domain is DTGVSQNPRHKITKRGQNVTFRCDPISEHNRLYWYRQTLGQGPEFLTYFQNEAQLEKSRLLSDRFSAERPKGSFSTLEIQRTEQGDSAMYLCASRGQNNSPLHFGNGTRLTVT.

The J gene is TRBJ1-1, the V gene TRBV7-9; D ambiguous. The CDR3 spans 13 residues. Germline V gene data show CDR1 as SEHNR and CDR2 as FQNEAQ (reference sequence). V lost 1 base and J lost 4, with 7 bases in between. The CDR3, as DNA: TGTGCCAGCAGCTTAGTTGAGGGCACTGAAGCTTTCTTT. Amino acids: CASSLVEGTEAFF.

The sample holds a few counts of this clone. This chain uses TRBV5-1 with TRBJ2-5; 9 nucleotides match TRBD2. The CDR3 runs 16 residues. The ends lost 1 base at V and 0 bases at J; junction bases unmatched: 4. CDR1 is SGHRS and CDR2 is YFSETQ in the germline V gene. The DNA of the CDR3 is TGCGCCAGCAGCTTGACAGGACTAGCGTACCAAGAGACCCAGTACTTC. Amino acids: CASSLTGLAYQETQYF.

The gene calls are TRBV28 and TRBJ1-4, with 9 bases identical to TRBD1. J gave up 6 bases and V 4 bases, and 6 bases lay outside the gene matches. Germline CDR1 and CDR2: MDHEN and SYDVKM. The CDR3 has 15 residues. The CDR3 reads CASSSEGQGHEKLFF. DNA of the CDR3: TGTGCCAGCAGTTCCGAGGGACAGGGACATGAAAAACTGTTTTTT.

CDR3 sequence (DNA): TGTGCCAGCAGCCAGACCTACGAGCAGTACTTC. It encodes CASSQTYEQYF. This rearrangement joins TRBV6-6 to TRBJ2-5; the D is unclear. Near its end, the DNA agrees better with TRBJ2-7, so the J call may be wrong. The germline V gene encodes CDR1 MNHNY and CDR2 SVGAGI (reference sequence). The CDR3 length is 11 residues.

The gene calls are TRBV7-2 and TRBJ2-7, with D perhaps TRBD1 or TRBD2 (5 bases each). The CDR3 extends over 14 amino acids. The V end was cut by 1 base, the J end by 4 bases, with 11 bases between. Per germline, CDR1 SGHTA and CDR2 FQGNSA. The DNA for the CDR3 is TGTGCCAGCAGCTTAGAACCGGGACCTTACGAGCAGTACTTC. Amino acid sequence: CASSLEPGPYEQYF.

V is TRBV10-3 and J is TRBJ1-5; D possibly corresponds to TRBD1 (6 bases). Germline values: CDR1 ENHRY, CDR2 SYGVKD. Trimming took off 4 bases at V and 2 bases at J, with 9 bases between the two ends. This CDR3 is built from 14 residues. CDR3 amino acids: CAISAGAGNQPQHF. DNA of the CDR3: TGTGCCATCAGTGCAGGGGCGGGCAATCAGCCCCAGCATTTT.

The J gene is TRBJ1-1, the V gene TRBV6-5; a weak D match, TRBD1 (5 bases). Trimming took off 4 bases at V and 3 bases at J, with 12 bases between the two ends. This CDR3 comprises 14 residues. The germline gives CDR1 MNHEY, CDR2 SVGAGI. The CDR3 here is CASSFTGFYTEAFF. The CDR3 DNA sequence: TGTGCCAGCAGTTTCACAGGATTTTACACTGAAGCTTTCTTT.

This chain links TRBV14 with TRBJ2-5; no reliable D call. The CDR3 has 13 residues. V dropped 0 bases and J dropped 3 bases, with 5 bases sitting between them. CDR1 and CDR2 (germline): SGHDN, FVKESK. CDR3 sequence: CASSQDVEETQYF. In DNA, the CDR3 is TGTGCCAGCAGCCAAGATGTGGAAGAGACCCAGTACTTC.

The chain couples TRBV5-4 to TRBJ1-1, with unresolved D. Germline assignment: CDR1 SGHNT and CDR2 YYREEE (reference sequence). Trimming removed 4 bases from V and 1 base from J, with 11 bases in between. The CDR3 is made up of 14 amino acids. CDR3 loop: CASSASYTNTEAFF. The CDR3 DNA is TGTGCCAGCAGCGCCTCTTACACGAACACTGAAGCTTTCTTT.